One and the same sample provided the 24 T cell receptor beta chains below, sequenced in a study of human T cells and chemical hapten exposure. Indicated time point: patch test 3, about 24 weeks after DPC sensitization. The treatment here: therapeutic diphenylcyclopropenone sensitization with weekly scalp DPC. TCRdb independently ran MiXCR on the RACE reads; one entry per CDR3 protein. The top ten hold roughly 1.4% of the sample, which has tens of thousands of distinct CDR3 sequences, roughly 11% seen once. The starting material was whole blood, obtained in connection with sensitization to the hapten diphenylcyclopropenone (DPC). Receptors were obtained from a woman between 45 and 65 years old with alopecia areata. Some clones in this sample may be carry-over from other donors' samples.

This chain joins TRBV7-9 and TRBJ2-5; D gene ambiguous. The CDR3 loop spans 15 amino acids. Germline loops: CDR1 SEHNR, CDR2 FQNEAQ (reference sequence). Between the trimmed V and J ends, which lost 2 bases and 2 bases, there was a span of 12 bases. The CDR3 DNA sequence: TGTGCCAGCAGCTTACGGACGGCAGGACAAGAGACCCAGTACTTC. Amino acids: CASSLRTAGQETQYF.

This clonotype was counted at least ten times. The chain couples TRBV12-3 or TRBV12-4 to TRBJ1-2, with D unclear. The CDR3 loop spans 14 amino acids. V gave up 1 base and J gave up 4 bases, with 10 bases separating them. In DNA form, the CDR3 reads TGTGCCAGCAGTTTAGTAGGGCAGGCCTATGGCTACACCTTC. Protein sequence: CASSLVGQAYGYTF.

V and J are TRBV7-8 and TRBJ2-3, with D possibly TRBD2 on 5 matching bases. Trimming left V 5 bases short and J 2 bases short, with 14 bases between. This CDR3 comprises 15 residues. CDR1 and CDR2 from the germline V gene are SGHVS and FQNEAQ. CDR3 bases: TGTGCCAGCAGCCGCCGGGCGGGTGACACAGATACGCAGTATTTT. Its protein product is CASSRRAGDTDTQYF.

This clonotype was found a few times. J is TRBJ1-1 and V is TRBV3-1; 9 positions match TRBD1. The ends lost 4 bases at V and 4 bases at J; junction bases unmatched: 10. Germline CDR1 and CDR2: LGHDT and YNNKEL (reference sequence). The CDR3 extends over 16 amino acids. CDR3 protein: CASSPSGTGIRTEAFF. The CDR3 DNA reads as TGTGCCAGCAGCCCCTCAGGGACAGGGATTCGCACTGAAGCTTTCTTT. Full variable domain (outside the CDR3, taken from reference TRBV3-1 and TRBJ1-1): DTAVSQTPKYLVTQMGNDKSIKCEQNLGHDTMYWYKQDSKKFLKIMFSYNNKELIINETVPNRFSPKSPDKAHLNLHINSLELGDSAVYFCASSPSGTGIRTEAFFGQGTRLTVV.

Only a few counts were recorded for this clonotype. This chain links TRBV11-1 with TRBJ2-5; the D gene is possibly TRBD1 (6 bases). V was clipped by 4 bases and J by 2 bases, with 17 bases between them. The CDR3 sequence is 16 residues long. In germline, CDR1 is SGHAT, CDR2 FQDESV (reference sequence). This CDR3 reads CASSSLGQRLQETQYF. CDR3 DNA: TGTGCCAGCAGCTCACTTGGACAGCGGCTACAAGAGACCCAGTACTTC. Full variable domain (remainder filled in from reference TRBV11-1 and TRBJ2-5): EAEVAQSPRYKITEKSQAVAFWCDPISGHATLYWYRQILGQGPELLVQFQDESVVDDSQLPKDRFSAERLKGVDSTLKIQPAELGDSAMYLCASSSLGQRLQETQYFGPGTRLLVL.

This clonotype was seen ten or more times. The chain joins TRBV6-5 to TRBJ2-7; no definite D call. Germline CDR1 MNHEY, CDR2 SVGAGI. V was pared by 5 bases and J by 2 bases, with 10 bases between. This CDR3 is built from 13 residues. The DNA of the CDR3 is TGTGCCAGCAGTCCCGGTTCTACCTACGAGCAGTACTTC. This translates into CASSPGSTYEQYF.

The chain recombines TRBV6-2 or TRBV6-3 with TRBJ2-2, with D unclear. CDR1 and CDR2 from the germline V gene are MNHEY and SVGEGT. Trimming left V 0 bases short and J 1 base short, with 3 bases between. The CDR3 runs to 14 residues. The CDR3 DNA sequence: TGTGCCAGCAGTTACTCAAGGAACACCGGGGAGCTGTTTTTT. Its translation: CASSYSRNTGELFF.

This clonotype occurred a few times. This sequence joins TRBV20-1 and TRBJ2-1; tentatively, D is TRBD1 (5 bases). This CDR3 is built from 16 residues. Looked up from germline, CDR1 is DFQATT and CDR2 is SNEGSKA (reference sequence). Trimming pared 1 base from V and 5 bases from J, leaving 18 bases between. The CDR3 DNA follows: TGCAGTGCTAGAGCTTACAGGACCCCTGATAACAATGAGCAGTTCTTC. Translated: CSARAYRTPDNNEQFF.

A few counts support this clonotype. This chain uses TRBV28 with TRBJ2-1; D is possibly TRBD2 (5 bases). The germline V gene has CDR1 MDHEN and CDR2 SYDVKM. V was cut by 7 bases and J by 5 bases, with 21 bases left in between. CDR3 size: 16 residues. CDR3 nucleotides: TGTGCCAGCACTCGGGTCCTCGGCGGAGGCCACAATGAGCAGTTCTTC. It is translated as CASTRVLGGGHNEQFF.

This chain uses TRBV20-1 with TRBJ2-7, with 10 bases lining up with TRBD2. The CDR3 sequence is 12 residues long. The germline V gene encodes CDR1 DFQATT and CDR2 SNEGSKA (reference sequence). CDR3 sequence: CRIAGGSYEQYF. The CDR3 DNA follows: TGCAGGATAGCGGGAGGTTCATACGAGCAGTACTTC.

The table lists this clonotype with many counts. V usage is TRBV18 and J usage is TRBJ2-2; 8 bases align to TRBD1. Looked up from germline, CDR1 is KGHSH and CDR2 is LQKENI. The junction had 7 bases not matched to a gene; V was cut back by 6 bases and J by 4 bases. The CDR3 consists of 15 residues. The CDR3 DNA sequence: TGTGCCAGCTCTCGCGGACAGGGTGCCACCGGGGAGCTGTTTTTT. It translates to CASSRGQGATGELFF.

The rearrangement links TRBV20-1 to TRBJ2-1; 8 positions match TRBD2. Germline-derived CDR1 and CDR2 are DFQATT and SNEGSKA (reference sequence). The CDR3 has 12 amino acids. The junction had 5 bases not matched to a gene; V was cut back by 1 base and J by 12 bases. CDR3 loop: CSARVAGNTQFF. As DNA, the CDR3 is TGCAGTGCTAGAGTAGCGGGAAATACGCAGTTCTTC.

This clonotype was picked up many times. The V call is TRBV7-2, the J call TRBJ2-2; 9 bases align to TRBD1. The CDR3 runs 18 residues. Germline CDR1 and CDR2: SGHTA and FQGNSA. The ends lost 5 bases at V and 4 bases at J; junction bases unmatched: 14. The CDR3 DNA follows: TGTGCCAGCAGCCGAAGGATTACAGGGGGCGTGGGCACCGGGGAGCTGTTTTTT. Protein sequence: CASSRRITGGVGTGELFF.

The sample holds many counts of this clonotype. CDR3 in DNA: TGTGCCAGTTCGACAGACGAAGAGACCCAGTACTTC. Its protein is CASSTDEETQYF. The chain carries TRBV28 and TRBJ2-5, with D perhaps matching TRBD1 (5 bases). With 9 bases removed from V and 3 bases from J, the gap between germline ends came to 11 bases. This CDR3 has 12 residues. The germline gives CDR1 MDHEN, CDR2 SYDVKM. Using reference TRBV28 and TRBJ2-5 for the parts outside the CDR3, the full variable domain is DVKVTQSSRYLVKRTGEKVFLECVQDMDHENMFWYRQDPGLGLRLIYFSYDVKMKEKGDIPEGYSVSREKKERFSLILESASTNQTSMYLCASSTDEETQYFGPGTRLLVL.

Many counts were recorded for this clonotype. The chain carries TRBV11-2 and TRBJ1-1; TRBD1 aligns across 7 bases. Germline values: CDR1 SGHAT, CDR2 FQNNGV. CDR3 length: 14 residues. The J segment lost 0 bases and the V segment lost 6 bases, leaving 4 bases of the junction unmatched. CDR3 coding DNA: TGTGCCAGCAGGCCGGGACAGATGAACACTGAAGCTTTCTTT. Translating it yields CASRPGQMNTEAFF.

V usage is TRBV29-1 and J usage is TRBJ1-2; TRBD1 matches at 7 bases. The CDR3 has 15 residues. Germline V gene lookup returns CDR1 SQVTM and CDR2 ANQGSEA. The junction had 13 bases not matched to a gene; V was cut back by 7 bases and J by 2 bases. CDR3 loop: CSATATDRANYGYTF. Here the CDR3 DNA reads TGCAGCGCGACCGCCACAGACAGGGCCAACTATGGCTACACCTTC.

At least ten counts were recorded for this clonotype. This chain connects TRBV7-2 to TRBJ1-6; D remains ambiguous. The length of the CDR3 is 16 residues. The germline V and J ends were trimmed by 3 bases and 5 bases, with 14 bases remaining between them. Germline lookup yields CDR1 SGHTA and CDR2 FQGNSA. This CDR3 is CASSLRGTTHNSPLHF. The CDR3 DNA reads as TGTGCCAGCAGCTTGCGGGGAACTACCCATAATTCACCCCTCCACTTT.

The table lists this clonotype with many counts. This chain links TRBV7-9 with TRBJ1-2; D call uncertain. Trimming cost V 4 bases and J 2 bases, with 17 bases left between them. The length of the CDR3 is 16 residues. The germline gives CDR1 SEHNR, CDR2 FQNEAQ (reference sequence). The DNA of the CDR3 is TGTGCCAGCAGCTCCCTCGTCAACCTTTACAACTATGGCTACACCTTC. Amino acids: CASSSLVNLYNYGYTF.

CDR3 DNA: TGTGCCATCAGTGTCAACAGGGAAATCACTGAAGCTTTCTTT. Residues: CAISVNREITEAFF. V usage is TRBV10-3 and J usage is TRBJ1-1; tentatively, D is TRBD1 (6 bases). V was trimmed by 4 bases and J by 4 bases, leaving 13 bases between them. The germline CDR1 and CDR2 sequences are ENHRY and SYGVKD. The CDR3 is made up of 14 amino acids.

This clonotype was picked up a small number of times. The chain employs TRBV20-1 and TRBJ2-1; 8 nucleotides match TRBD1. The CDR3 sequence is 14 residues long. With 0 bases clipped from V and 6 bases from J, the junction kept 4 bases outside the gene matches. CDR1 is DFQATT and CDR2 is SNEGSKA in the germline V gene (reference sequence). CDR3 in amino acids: CSARETGVPNEQFF. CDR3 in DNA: TGCAGTGCTAGAGAGACAGGGGTCCCCAATGAGCAGTTCTTC.

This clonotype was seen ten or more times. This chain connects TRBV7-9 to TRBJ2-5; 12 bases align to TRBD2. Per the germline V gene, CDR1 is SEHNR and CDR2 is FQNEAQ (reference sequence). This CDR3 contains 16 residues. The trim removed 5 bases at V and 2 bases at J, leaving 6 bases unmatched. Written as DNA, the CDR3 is TGTGCCAGCAGCCCGGGACTAGCGGGCCTACAAGAGACCCAGTACTTC. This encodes CASSPGLAGLQETQYF.

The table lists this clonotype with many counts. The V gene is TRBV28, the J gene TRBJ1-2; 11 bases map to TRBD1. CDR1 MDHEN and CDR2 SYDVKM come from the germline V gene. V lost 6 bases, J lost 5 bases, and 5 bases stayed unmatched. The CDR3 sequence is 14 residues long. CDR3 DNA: TGTGCCAGCAGGGGGACAGGGGGTCATTATGGCTACACCTTC. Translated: CASRGTGGHYGYTF.

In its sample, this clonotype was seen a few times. The CDR3 region has the DNA TGCGCCAGCAGCCCCAGAGATGGACAGCCCTATGGCTACACCTTC. Translating gives CASSPRDGQPYGYTF. The rearrangement joins TRBV5-1 to TRBJ1-2; perhaps TRBD1 as D (6 bases). Germline assignment: CDR1 SGHRS and CDR2 YFSETQ. V lost 4 bases and J lost 4, with 17 bases in between. The CDR3 is 15 amino acids.

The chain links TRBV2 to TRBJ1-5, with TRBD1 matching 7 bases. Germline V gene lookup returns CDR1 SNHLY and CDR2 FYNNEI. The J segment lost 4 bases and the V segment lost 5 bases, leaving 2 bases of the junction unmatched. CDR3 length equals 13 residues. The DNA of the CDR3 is TGTGCCAGCAGTTCACAGGGGAATCAGCCCCAGCATTTT. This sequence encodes CASSSQGNQPQHF.